These 31 T cell receptor beta chains were all obtained from the same sample, sequenced in a study of T cell repertoires in ileal Crohn's disease. Libraries were prepared by immunoSEQ multiplex PCR; TCRdb keeps only in-frame clonotypes and omits some of them. Among over 12,000 clones listed, around four fifths were seen once. Sequences were obtained from ileal tissue. Source of these receptors: an adult with Crohn's disease.

V and J are TRBV19 and TRBJ1-5; D gene unclear. V was shortened by 6 bases and J by 3 bases, with 12 bases between the two germline ends. CDR1 and CDR2 from the germline V gene are LNHDA and SQIVND (reference sequence). The CDR3 contains 14 residues. The CDR3 region has the DNA TGTGCCAGTAGGGCAGAATATAACAATCAGCCCCAGCATTTT. Translation: CASRAEYNNQPQHF. Full variable domain (outside the CDR3, taken from reference TRBV19 and TRBJ1-5): DGGITQSPKYLFRKEGQNVTLSCEQNLNHDAMYWYRQDPGQGLRLIYYSQIVNDFQKGDIAEGYSVSREKKESFPLTVTSAQKNPTAFYLCASRAEYNNQPQHFGDGTRLSIL.

This rearrangement joins TRBV7-8 to TRBJ2-7, with D tentatively TRBD2 (6 bases). Germline lookup yields CDR1 SGHVS and CDR2 FQNEAQ. V lost 0 bases and J 3 bases, leaving 9 bases between the germline ends. CDR3 size: 14 residues. CDR3 residues: CASSLAPEGYEQYF. The DNA of the CDR3 is TGTGCCAGCAGCTTAGCCCCGGAGGGCTACGAGCAGTACTTC.

The CDR3 DNA is TGTGCCAGCAGCGTAGCGGGGAGCACCGGGGAGCTGTTTTTT. Protein product: CASSVAGSTGELFF. This chain joins TRBV9 and TRBJ2-2; TRBD2 is a possible D gene (5 bases). The CDR3 loop spans 14 amino acids. The germline V gene has CDR1 SGDLS and CDR2 YYNGEE. With 0 bases removed from V and 4 bases from J, the gap between germline ends came to 7 bases. The full variable domain, its missing parts supplied by reference TRBV9 and TRBJ2-2, is DSGVTQTPKHLITATGQRVTLRCSPRSGDLSVYWYQQSLDQGLQFLIQYYNGEERAKGNILERFSAQQFPDLHSELNLSSLELGDSALYFCASSVAGSTGELFFGEGSRLTVL.

The chain couples TRBV9 to TRBJ2-1; tentative D call: TRBD1 (5 bases). Germline CDR1 SGDLS, CDR2 YYNGEE. Trimming cost V 0 bases and J 7 bases, with 11 bases left between them. The CDR3 is made up of 14 amino acids. The CDR3 spells CASSVASQGNEQFF. The CDR3 DNA reads as TGTGCCAGCAGCGTAGCGTCCCAGGGAAATGAGCAGTTCTTC.

The chain recombines TRBV5-1 with TRBJ2-6; no firm D call. CDR3 length: 16 amino acids. The V and J ends lost 4 bases and 0 bases respectively, with 11 bases between them. In germline, CDR1 is SGHRS, CDR2 YFSETQ. The chain's CDR3 is CASSPRLLSGANVLTF. For the CDR3, the DNA is TGCGCCAGCAGCCCTCGACTTCTCTCTGGGGCCAACGTCCTGACTTTC. Complete variable domain (other parts from reference TRBV5-1 and TRBJ2-6): KAGVTQTPRYLIKTRGQQVTLSCSPISGHRSVSWYQQTPGQGLQFLFEYFSETQRNKGNFPGRFSGRQFSNSRSEMNVSTLELGDSALYLCASSPRLLSGANVLTFGAGSRLTVL.

The gene calls are TRBV5-6 and TRBJ1-1, with 7 bases lining up with TRBD1. The CDR3 has 14 residues. J gave up 1 base and V 3 bases, and 3 bases lay outside the gene matches. Germline CDR1 reads SGHDT; CDR2 reads YYEEEE. The CDR3 loop reads CASSSQGGNTEAFF. The CDR3 nucleotides are TGTGCCAGCAGCTCGCAGGGGGGGAACACTGAAGCTTTCTTT.

The rearrangement links TRBV6-5 to TRBJ2-7, with no clear D. The germline gives CDR1 MNHEY, CDR2 SVGAGI. Trimming took off 0 bases at V and 3 bases at J, with 6 bases between the two ends. CDR3 size: 13 residues. CDR3 DNA: TGTGCCAGCAGTTACTCTCGGGTCTACGAGCAGTACTTC. This encodes CASSYSRVYEQYF.

As DNA, the CDR3 is TGCAGCGTGGGGGACAGGGTTGGGGAGACCCAGTACTTC. Protein sequence: CSVGDRVGETQYF. V usage is TRBV29-1 and J usage is TRBJ2-5; 9 bases are a match to TRBD1. With V trimmed by 6 bases and J by 5 bases, 7 bases remained unmatched. There are 13 residues in the CDR3. The germline V gene has CDR1 SQVTM and CDR2 ANQGSEA. Combining the CDR3 with reference TRBV29-1 and TRBJ2-5 gives the whole variable domain SAVISQKPSRDICQRGTSLTIQCQVDSQVTMMFWYRQQPGQSLTLIATANQGSEATYESGFVIDKFPISRPNLTFSTLTVSNMSPEDSSIYLCSVGDRVGETQYFGPGTRLLVL.

This chain joins TRBV5-1 and TRBJ2-5; D is uncertain. Between the trimmed V and J ends, which lost 3 bases and 1 base, there was a span of 10 bases. This CDR3 contains 14 residues. From germline, CDR1 is SGHRS and CDR2 YFSETQ. The CDR3 DNA sequence: TGCGCCAGCAGCTCCTTACTACTCCAAGAGACCCAGTACTTC. Protein: CASSSLLLQETQYF.

V usage is TRBV7-8 and J usage is TRBJ2-7; the D gene is possibly TRBD2 (5 bases). CDR3 length: 13 residues. The ends were cut back, 11 bases at V and 7 bases at J, with 21 bases in the middle. Germline loops: CDR1 SGHVS, CDR2 FQNEAQ. This CDR3 is CASGWQCDGEQYF. The CDR3 DNA follows: TGTGCCTCGGGGTGGCAGTGCGATGGGGAGCAGTACTTC.

The chain links TRBV10-2 to TRBJ1-2; 7 bases are a match to TRBD1. CDR1 WSHSY and CDR2 SAAADI come from the germline V gene. CDR3 size: 12 residues. V was pared by 5 bases and J by 8 bases, with 5 bases of the junction left unmatched. This CDR3 reads CASSWTGGGYTF. In DNA form, the CDR3 reads TGCGCCAGCAGTTGGACAGGTGGCGGCTACACCTTC.

In this sample, this clone turned up once. The rearrangement joins TRBV7-9 to TRBJ2-3; 7 bases line up with TRBD1. Per the germline V gene, CDR1 is SEHNR and CDR2 is FQNEAQ (reference sequence). Trimming took 5 bases from V and 0 from J; bases not matched to a gene: 8. The CDR3 sequence is 16 residues long. The CDR3 spells CASSAQGQLSTDTQYF. For the CDR3, the DNA is TGTGCCAGCAGCGCTCAGGGACAGCTAAGCACAGATACGCAGTATTTT.

The rearrangement links TRBV5-1 to TRBJ2-7; perhaps TRBD2 as D (5 bases). Germline V gene lookup returns CDR1 SGHRS and CDR2 YFSETQ. CDR3 length equals 15 residues. V was cut by 0 bases and J by 7 bases, with 17 bases left in between. The CDR3 region has the DNA TGCGCCAGCAGCTTGGACGGCGGGCAGGTACGGGAGCAGTACTTC. Translation: CASSLDGGQVREQYF.

The J gene is TRBJ1-1, the V gene TRBV4-2, with D perhaps matching TRBD1 (6 bases). The germline gives CDR1 LGHNA, CDR2 YNFKEQ. The CDR3 consists of 12 residues. Trimming stripped 0 bases from V and 12 bases from J, with 11 bases between. The CDR3 DNA follows: TGTGCCAGCAGCCAAGAGCAGGGGAAGACTTTCTTT. Amino acid sequence: CASSQEQGKTFF.

The chain couples TRBV5-4 to TRBJ2-2; D unresolved. V was cut by 2 bases and J by 4 bases, with 6 bases left in between. In germline, CDR1 is SGHNT, CDR2 YYREEE (reference sequence). The CDR3 has 13 amino acids. In DNA form, the CDR3 reads TGTGCCAGCAGCTTCGTCAGCACCGGGGAGCTGTTTTTT. Its protein is CASSFVSTGELFF.

The rearrangement links TRBV18 to TRBJ2-7; maybe TRBD1 (5 bases). Trimming removed 5 bases from V and 2 bases from J, with 13 bases in between. Germline V CDR1 and CDR2: KGHSH, LQKENI. The CDR3 spans 14 residues. The CDR3: CASSRSRETYEQYF. The DNA of the CDR3 is TGTGCCAGCTCAAGGTCCAGGGAAACCTACGAGCAGTACTTC.

Only a few counts were recorded for this clone. This chain links TRBV4-1 with TRBJ1-2, with D possibly being TRBD1 (6 bases). The CDR3 contains 16 residues. The V gene lost 3 bases and the J gene lost 1 base, with 15 bases spanning the gap. Germline V gene lookup returns CDR1 MGHRA and CDR2 YSYEKL. CDR3 in DNA: TGCGCCAGCAGCCATCTCGGGACACAAAATAACTATGGCTACACCTTC. Translating it yields CASSHLGTQNNYGYTF.

The chain carries TRBV6-1 and TRBJ2-3; D remains unclear. This CDR3 comprises 13 residues. Germline CDR1 MNHNS, CDR2 SASEGT. Deletions cut 2 bases from V and 4 bases from J, with 7 bases between. The CDR3 loop reads CASSETVADTQYF. In DNA, the CDR3 is TGTGCCAGCAGTGAAACGGTCGCAGATACGCAGTATTTT.

The gene calls are TRBV4-1 and TRBJ2-3; a weak D match, TRBD2 (5 bases). CDR3 length equals 16 residues. The ends were cut back, 0 bases at V and 6 bases at J, with 16 bases in the middle. Per the germline V gene, CDR1 is MGHRA and CDR2 is YSYEKL. The CDR3 DNA reads TGCGCCAGCAGCCAAGACGGGGATGGTGTCCCTGATACGCAGTATTTT. It encodes CASSQDGDGVPDTQYF.

This rearrangement joins TRBV5-6 to TRBJ2-1; 12 positions agree with TRBD1. The junction had 8 bases not matched to a gene; V was cut back by 5 bases and J by 8 bases. The germline CDR1 and CDR2 sequences are SGHDT and YYEEEE. The CDR3 totals 15 residues. CDR3 bases: TGTGCCAGCAGGGCCGGGACAGGGGGCGGGGATGAGCAGTTCTTC. Translating it yields CASRAGTGGGDEQFF.

CDR3 region: CASRVRERGYEQYF. For the CDR3, the DNA is TGTGCCAGCCGGGTACGGGAGAGGGGCTACGAGCAGTACTTC. The V and J genes are TRBV6-1 and TRBJ2-7; a weak D match, TRBD2 (6 bases). Germline V gene lookup returns CDR1 MNHNS and CDR2 SASEGT. The CDR3 length is 14 residues. Trimming cost V 8 bases and J 3 bases, with 17 bases left between them.

The J gene is TRBJ1-1, the V gene TRBV11-3; 8 bases line up with TRBD1. The trim removed 4 bases at V and 5 bases at J, leaving 6 bases unmatched. Germline V gene data show CDR1 as SGHNT and CDR2 as YENEEA. The length of the CDR3 is 14 residues. The CDR3 loop reads CASSSGQGRTEAFF. The CDR3 DNA is TGTGCCAGCAGCTCCGGACAGGGTCGAACTGAAGCTTTCTTT.

The chain employs TRBV19 and TRBJ2-5; 10 positions match TRBD2. Trimming cost V 4 bases and J 4 bases; bases outside gene matches: 6. Germline-derived CDR1 and CDR2 are LNHDA and SQIVND (reference sequence). CDR3 length: 15 residues. This CDR3 reads CASSTLAGEGETQYF. CDR3 coding DNA: TGTGCCAGTAGTACTCTAGCGGGAGAAGGAGAGACCCAGTACTTC.

The chain is built from TRBV9 and TRBJ1-2, with TRBD1 matching over 10 bases. The J segment lost 7 bases and the V segment lost 4 bases, leaving 13 bases of the junction unmatched. Germline-derived CDR1 and CDR2 are SGDLS and YYNGEE. The CDR3 spans 16 residues. The CDR3 is CASSPSSRDRGGGYTF. For the CDR3, the DNA is TGTGCCAGCAGCCCCTCCTCCCGGGACAGGGGAGGTGGCTACACCTTC.

The chain uses TRBV19 and TRBJ2-5; 7 bases line up with TRBD1. The CDR3 consists of 12 residues. J lost 9 bases, V lost 4 bases, and 5 bases had no gene match. Germline lookup yields CDR1 LNHDA and CDR2 SQIVND (reference sequence). CDR3 sequence: CASSTLGQPQYF. For the CDR3, the DNA is TGTGCCAGTAGTACCTTGGGACAGCCCCAGTACTTC.

The chain couples TRBV5-1 to TRBJ2-5; TRBD2 aligns across 11 bases. Germline V gene data show CDR1 as SGHRS and CDR2 as YFSETQ. The CDR3 consists of 16 residues. Trimming removed 4 bases from V and 1 base from J; junction bases left unmatched: 6. The CDR3 DNA is TGCGCCAGCAGCCCCCAACTAGCGGGGGTCCAAGAGACCCAGTACTTC. Encoded protein: CASSPQLAGVQETQYF.

The chain employs TRBV5-1 and TRBJ2-3; D might be TRBD2 (7 bases). The germline V and J ends were trimmed by 5 bases and 0 bases, with 10 bases remaining between them. From germline, CDR1 is SGHRS and CDR2 YFSETQ. The CDR3 has 14 residues. The CDR3 is CASRGGLSTDTQYF. CDR3 bases: TGCGCCAGCAGGGGGGGGCTAAGCACAGATACGCAGTATTTT.

The chain links TRBV2 to TRBJ2-7, with D perhaps matching TRBD2 (5 bases). The germline CDR1 and CDR2 sequences are SNHLY and FYNNEI. V lost 1 base to trimming and J lost 8 bases, with 9 bases between them. This CDR3 contains 12 residues. The CDR3 loop reads CASSEEREKQYF. CDR3 bases: TGTGCCAGCAGTGAAGAAAGGGAGAAGCAGTACTTC. The entire variable domain, with the rest obtained from reference TRBV2 and TRBJ2-7, is as follows: EPEVTQTPSHQVTQMGQEVILRCVPISNHLYFYWYRQILGQKVEFLVSFYNNEISEKSEIFDDQFSVERPDGSNFTLKIRSTKLEDSAMYFCASSEEREKQYFGPGTRLTVT.

The chain couples TRBV2 to TRBJ1-1, with a weak D call TRBD1 (6 bases). V gave up 6 bases and J gave up 1 base, with 15 bases separating them. The CDR3 loop spans 15 amino acids. Germline CDR1 and CDR2: SNHLY and FYNNEI. The CDR3: CASRVNREPNTEAFF. The CDR3 nucleotides read TGTGCCAGCAGAGTTAACAGGGAACCGAACACTGAAGCTTTCTTT.

The chain links TRBV5-1 to TRBJ2-7, with TRBD2 matching 10 bases. Losses at the gene ends were 7 bases for V and 4 bases for J; bases not matched to a gene: 5. CDR1 SGHRS and CDR2 YFSETQ come from the germline V gene. The CDR3 extends over 13 amino acids. This CDR3 reads CASRGTSAYEQYF. For the CDR3, the DNA is TGCGCCAGCCGAGGGACTAGCGCTTACGAGCAGTACTTC. The full variable domain, in which reference TRBV5-1 and TRBJ2-7 provide the parts outside the CDR3, is KAGVTQTPRYLIKTRGQQVTLSCSPISGHRSVSWYQQTPGQGLQFLFEYFSETQRNKGNFPGRFSGRQFSNSRSEMNVSTLELGDSALYLCASRGTSAYEQYFGPGTRLTVT.

The chain employs TRBV19 and TRBJ1-1; 9 nucleotides match TRBD1. Germline lookup yields CDR1 LNHDA and CDR2 SQIVND (reference sequence). V lost 7 bases to trimming and J lost 0 bases; unmatched junction nucleotides: 12. This CDR3 is 17 amino acids long. CDR3 in DNA: TGTGCCAGTACCCCGGGACAGGGACTAAGGATGAACACTGAAGCTTTCTTT. Its protein is CASTPGQGLRMNTEAFF. The variable domain in full, completed from reference TRBV19 and TRBJ1-1, reads DGGITQSPKYLFRKEGQNVTLSCEQNLNHDAMYWYRQDPGQGLRLIYYSQIVNDFQKGDIAEGYSVSREKKESFPLTVTSAQKNPTAFYLCASTPGQGLRMNTEAFFGQGTRLTVV.